The TCR beta chain under discussion was sequenced for a study of regulatory and conventional T cells in breast cancer (dated by TCRdb to about 2015). V is reduced by 4 bases and J by 8 bases, leaving a spacing of 12 bases between them. The CDR3, cysteine through phenylalanine, is 14 amino acids long. The sequence is cut down to CDR3 DNA, 42 bases in frame from base 1. The germline V gene yields MNHEY for CDR1 and SVGAGI for CDR2. On this clonotype: The antigen it binds to is not known. Base quality data are lacking; no much larger clone is found one base away.

The library relied on PCR. Sequencing was performed on an Illumina MiSeq. The raw public reads went through TCRdb reprocessing: fastp at Q25, MiXCR clone calling, in-frame beta chains kept. Each record represents a unique CDR3 protein, reported with the most common genes and DNA among its rows. The sample data list approximately 9,600 distinct CDR3 sequences, and approximately 35% of these were observed just once. Clones ranked in the top ten supply 5.9% of the sample. The chain was built from TRBV6-5 and TRBJ1-6, with TRBD1 tentatively as D gene (6 bases match). This sequence was found in a male donor in good health. The sequencing input was conventional T cells from blood. The DNA sequence is as follows: TGTGCCAGCAGTTCCACGGACAGCTATTCACCCCTCCACTTT. This is translated as CASSSTDSYSPLHF.